The 29 T cell receptor beta chains presented below share a single source sample, sequenced in a study of beta chain features in type 1 diabetes. Since all of the isolated RNA was reverse transcribed, expressed TCRB transcripts were what got sequenced. The table came from immunoSEQ multiplex PCR; TCRdb's copy has only in-frame clones and leaves some out. This table has under 90,000 clones, 25% to 35% appearing once. What was sequenced was stem cell memory CD4+ T cells from blood. The receptor set was obtained from a woman aged 18-29 years in good health.

The chain combines TRBV7-2 with TRBJ1-1; D gene ambiguous. The V end was cut by 1 base, the J end by 8 bases, with 14 bases between. Germline lookup yields CDR1 SGHTA and CDR2 FQGNSA. This CDR3 region has 14 residues. CDR3 region: CASSLDTGRVEAFF. The CDR3 nucleotides read TGTGCCAGCAGCTTAGACACCGGGAGGGTCGAAGCTTTCTTT.

This chain connects TRBV7-6 to TRBJ2-5; 7 bases are a match to TRBD1. V shed 5 bases and J 7 bases; nucleotides not matched to a gene: 16. Per germline, CDR1 SGHVS and CDR2 FNYEAQ. There are 16 residues in the CDR3. CDR3 in amino acids: CASSTRTGKGETTQYF. CDR3 sequence (DNA): TGTGCCAGCAGCACCCGGACAGGAAAGGGGGAGACGACCCAGTACTTC. The whole variable domain, filled in from reference TRBV7-6 and TRBJ2-5, reads GAGVSQSPRYKVTKRGQDVALRCDPISGHVSLYWYRQALGQGPEFLTYFNYEAQQDKSGLPNDRFSAERPEGSISTLTIQRTEQRDSAMYRCASSTRTGKGETTQYFGPGTRLLVL.

The chain joins TRBV29-1 to TRBJ2-7; TRBD1 matches at 11 bases. Germline V gene lookup returns CDR1 SQVTM and CDR2 ANQGSEA. V was clipped by 7 bases and J by 5 bases; unmatched bases: 13. The CDR3 runs to 15 residues. The CDR3 spells CSATRRDRGSDEQYF. The DNA for the CDR3 is TGCAGCGCCACACGCCGGGACAGGGGGAGTGACGAGCAGTACTTC.

The chain carries TRBV7-2 and TRBJ1-2; TRBD1 is a possible D gene (6 bases). V was clipped by 2 bases and J by 5 bases, with 21 bases between them. The CDR3 length is 17 residues. The germline gives CDR1 SGHTA, CDR2 FQGNSA. The CDR3 DNA is TGTGCCAGCAGCTTATTTGACGGGAGGGGGAGACGATATGGCTACACCTTC. Its protein is CASSLFDGRGRRYGYTF.

The chain combines TRBV6-1 with TRBJ2-3; a possible D gene is TRBD2 (7 bases). Trimming removed 5 bases from V and 0 bases from J, with 12 bases in between. From germline, CDR1 is MNHNS and CDR2 SASEGT. The CDR3 consists of 15 residues. The CDR3 protein is CASSLGGPSTDTQYF. CDR3 sequence (DNA): TGTGCCAGCAGTTTGGGGGGGCCTAGCACAGATACGCAGTATTTT.

The gene calls are TRBV2 and TRBJ2-5; TRBD1 agrees at 11 bases. Germline V gene data show CDR1 as SNHLY and CDR2 as FYNNEI. V lost 7 bases and J lost 5; bases outside the gene matches: 30. CDR3 length: 22 residues. The CDR3 reads CASKAREGVAGGQGARSETQYF. The CDR3 bases are TGTGCCAGCAAGGCACGAGAAGGCGTTGCCGGCGGACAGGGGGCGCGGTCGGAGACCCAGTACTTC.

This clone was counted only a few times. The chain links TRBV5-6 to TRBJ2-3, with D unclear. V lost 5 bases, J lost 2 bases, and 9 bases lay in between. The CDR3 is 13 amino acids. Germline values: CDR1 SGHDT, CDR2 YYEEEE. CDR3 region: CASRAEVTDTQYF. The CDR3 nucleotides read TGTGCCAGCAGGGCAGAAGTCACAGATACGCAGTATTTT.

V usage is TRBV5-1 and J usage is TRBJ2-6, with D possibly TRBD1 on 5 matching bases. This CDR3 has 15 residues. Germline V gene sequence: CDR1 SGHRS, CDR2 YFSETQ. Trimming shortened V by 4 bases and J by 4 bases, and 12 bases separated the two germline ends. CDR3 bases: TGCGCCAGCAGCCTGGGGCCCACGGGGGCCAACGTCCTGACTTTC. It translates to CASSLGPTGANVLTF.

The chain carries TRBV6-5 and TRBJ2-1, with TRBD2 identical over 13 bases. CDR1 is MNHEY, CDR2 SVGAGI, per germline. Trimming at V came to 5 bases and at J to 9 bases, leaving 7 bases not matched to a gene. This CDR3 has 15 amino acids. This CDR3 is CASSPPGLAGSEQFF. Written as DNA, the CDR3 is TGTGCCAGCAGTCCACCGGGACTAGCGGGAAGTGAGCAGTTCTTC.

The rearrangement joins TRBV9 to TRBJ1-6, with TRBD1 identical over 7 bases. V dropped 2 bases and J dropped 8; count of bases not matched to a gene: 4. CDR1 is SGDLS and CDR2 is YYNGEE in the germline V gene. The CDR3 is made up of 14 amino acids. The DNA of the CDR3 is TGTGCCAGCAGCGTCCACACAGGGGATTCACCCCTCCACTTT. Translation gives CASSVHTGDSPLHF.

A single count supports this clone. The chain has TRBV29-1 and TRBJ1-3; 7 bases are a match to TRBD1. Losses at the gene ends were 4 bases for V and 2 bases for J; bases not matched to a gene: 2. The CDR3 consists of 13 residues. CDR1 is SQVTM and CDR2 is ANQGSEA in the germline V gene. Written as DNA, the CDR3 is TGCAGCGTTGGGGACAGTACTGGAAACACCATATATTTT. Translating it yields CSVGDSTGNTIYF.

This clone turned up a few times. The CDR3 nucleotides are TGTGCCAGCAGCCCAGACAGGGCTACTTTCTACGAGCAGTACTTC. Amino acid sequence: CASSPDRATFYEQYF. The chain combines TRBV6-1 with TRBJ2-7; TRBD1 aligns across 7 bases. The V and J ends lost 6 bases and 3 bases, in that order; junction bases with no gene match: 11. CDR3 length equals 15 residues. The germline V gene encodes CDR1 MNHNS and CDR2 SASEGT.

The sample holds a few counts of this clone. The chain has TRBV5-6 and TRBJ2-5; TRBD2 matches at 11 bases. Germline V gene sequence: CDR1 SGHDT, CDR2 YYEEEE. Trimming at V came to 0 bases and at J to 5 bases, leaving 6 bases not matched to a gene. The CDR3 totals 16 residues. The CDR3 DNA follows: TGTGCCAGCAGCTTGGTTACTAGCGGGAGTTTCGAGACCCAGTACTTC. It yields the protein CASSLVTSGSFETQYF.

The chain recombines TRBV18 with TRBJ2-7; perhaps TRBD1 as D (5 bases). With 3 bases removed from V and 7 bases from J, the gap between germline ends came to 10 bases. Per germline, CDR1 KGHSH and CDR2 LQKENI. This CDR3 spans 12 amino acids. This CDR3 reads CASSPRGWEQYF. For the CDR3, the DNA is TGTGCCAGCTCACCTAGGGGTTGGGAGCAGTACTTC.

This clone was counted a few times. Its ends do not fully match the called genes, so a read error is possible. The rearrangement joins TRBV7-7 to TRBJ2-5, with D hard to call. Germline CDR1 SSHAT, CDR2 FNYEAQ (reference sequence). The CDR3 loop spans 13 amino acids. The CDR3 region is CASSLERGETQYF. CDR3 nucleotides: TGTGCTAGCAGCTTAGAACGCGGTGAGACCCAGTACTTC.

The gene calls are TRBV18 and TRBJ2-7, with D perhaps TRBD1 (6 bases). V lost 3 bases and J lost 6, with 18 bases in between. The CDR3 totals 15 residues. Germline loops: CDR1 KGHSH, CDR2 LQKENI. CDR3 sequence: CASSPFDTGSGEQYF. CDR3 bases: TGTGCCAGCTCACCGTTCGATACAGGGTCGGGCGAGCAGTACTTC.

The rearrangement links TRBV7-8 to TRBJ2-3, with D perhaps TRBD1 (5 bases). V lost 5 bases and J lost 0, with 15 bases in between. Germline V gene sequence: CDR1 SGHVS, CDR2 FQNEAQ. CDR3 length equals 16 residues. The CDR3 here is CASSPQGVRSTDTQYF. The CDR3, as DNA: TGTGCCAGCAGCCCCCAGGGTGTTCGGAGCACAGATACGCAGTATTTT.

This sequence joins TRBV4-2 and TRBJ2-2; possibly TRBD1 for D (5 bases). Germline values: CDR1 LGHNA, CDR2 YNFKEQ. This CDR3 is built from 15 residues. Between the trimmed V and J ends, which lost 0 bases and 4 bases, there was a span of 9 bases. The CDR3 loop reads CASSQESGITGELFF. Written as DNA, the CDR3 is TGTGCCAGCAGCCAAGAGTCAGGGATCACCGGGGAGCTGTTTTTT.

This clone has more than one count but fewer than ten. The rearrangement links TRBV4-3 to TRBJ1-6; D uncertain. Trimming pared 3 bases from V and 3 bases from J, leaving 12 bases between. Germline loops: CDR1 LGHNA, CDR2 YSLEER. CDR3 length: 16 residues. The CDR3 reads CASSQSSGLYNSPLHF. The CDR3 DNA reads as TGCGCCAGCAGCCAGTCATCAGGCCTCTATAATTCACCCCTCCACTTT.

The chain joins TRBV2 to TRBJ2-5; TRBD2 might be the D (6 bases). CDR1 is SNHLY and CDR2 is FYNNEI in the germline V gene. Trimming left V 6 bases short and J 3 bases short, with 11 bases between. This CDR3 contains 13 residues. CDR3 DNA: TGTGCCAGCAGGGGACTTGAAAAAGAGACCCAGTACTTC. Translation gives CASRGLEKETQYF.

The gene calls are TRBV14 and TRBJ1-1, with no clear D. The V gene lost 5 bases and the J gene lost 0 bases, with 13 bases spanning the gap. This CDR3 has 15 residues. Germline V lookup: CDR1 SGHDN, CDR2 FVKESK. The CDR3 sequence: CASSWFTSMNTEAFF. DNA for the CDR3: TGTGCCAGCAGCTGGTTTACTTCAATGAACACTGAAGCTTTCTTT.

This chain links TRBV6-6 with TRBJ1-5; no clear D. V lost 4 bases, J lost 2 bases, and 6 bases lay in between. Germline V gene data show CDR1 as MNHNY and CDR2 as SVGAGI (reference sequence). The CDR3 spans 13 residues. Written as DNA, the CDR3 is TGTGCCAGCAGTTCCGTCGGCAATCAGCCCCAGCATTTT. Amino acids: CASSSVGNQPQHF.

This clone was seen a handful of times. The rearrangement uses TRBV30 and TRBJ1-6; D call uncertain. Trimming stripped 5 bases from V and 7 bases from J, with 12 bases between. This CDR3 region has 13 residues. Germline CDR1 reads GTSNPN; CDR2 reads SVGIG (reference sequence). CDR3 sequence (DNA): TGTGCCTGGGCCCGCGGTGTGAATTCACCCCTCCACTTT. Protein product: CAWARGVNSPLHF.

As DNA, the CDR3 is TGTGCCAGTACCCGACAGAGCGTCTCTGGGGCCAACGTCCTGACTTTC. It is translated as CASTRQSVSGANVLTF. This rearrangement joins TRBV19 to TRBJ2-6; TRBD1 might be the D (5 bases). Germline assignment: CDR1 LNHDA and CDR2 SQIVND (reference sequence). The CDR3 loop spans 16 amino acids. V was trimmed by 7 bases and J by 0 bases, leaving 13 bases between them.

The chain is built from TRBV5-1 and TRBJ2-3, with 10 bases matching TRBD2. Germline CDR1 and CDR2: SGHRS and YFSETQ. J was trimmed by 5 bases and V by 7 bases; bases with no gene match: 7. The CDR3 length is 14 residues. The CDR3 bases are TGCGCCAGCCGAAAGCGGGAGGGCCAAGATACGCAGTATTTT. Protein product: CASRKREGQDTQYF.

V usage is TRBV18 and J usage is TRBJ2-3, with a weak D call TRBD1 (5 bases). Looked up from germline, CDR1 is KGHSH and CDR2 is LQKENI. The ends were cut back, 6 bases at V and 5 bases at J, with 6 bases in the middle. CDR3 length equals 11 residues. CDR3 in amino acids: CASSQGDTQYF. The CDR3 DNA sequence: TGTGCCAGCTCTCAGGGAGATACGCAGTATTTT.

In its sample, this clone was seen a few times. The V gene is TRBV28, the J gene TRBJ2-1; a weak D match, TRBD2 (6 bases). Germline lookup yields CDR1 MDHEN and CDR2 SYDVKM. Between the trimmed V and J ends, which lost 5 bases and 9 bases, there was a span of 8 bases. This CDR3 contains 11 residues. The CDR3 sequence: CASSLAFEQFF. The CDR3 DNA reads TGTGCCAGCAGTCTAGCGTTTGAGCAGTTCTTC.

This clone was observed a handful of times. This rearrangement joins TRBV18 to TRBJ1-1; possible D gene TRBD1, 6 bases. From germline, CDR1 is KGHSH and CDR2 LQKENI. V lost 2 bases, J lost 3 bases, and 10 bases lay in between. CDR3 size: 14 residues. The CDR3: CASSPFNRDTEAFF. CDR3 nucleotides: TGTGCCAGCTCACCATTTAACAGGGACACTGAAGCTTTCTTT.

The chain combines TRBV6-1 with TRBJ2-3, with 8 bases matching TRBD1. Trimming at V came to 7 bases and at J to 10 bases, leaving 7 bases not matched to a gene. Germline CDR1 reads MNHNS; CDR2 reads SASEGT. The length of the CDR3 is 12 residues. The CDR3 DNA reads as TGTGCCAGCACTCCAGGGGGCACGGCGCAGTATTTT. Translated, it gives CASTPGGTAQYF.